The TCR beta chain under discussion was sequenced for a study of OX40 agonist ivuxolimab in advanced cancers. Study-level points and caveats: With doses of 0.1 to 3.0 mg/kg, CD4+ and CD8+ blood T cells had undergone clonal expansion by week 6.

Germline lookup yields CDR1 SGHTA and CDR2 FQGTGA. The CDR3 is 16 amino acids. Trimming cost V 5 bases and J 3 bases; bases outside gene matches: 3. Assay used: immunoSEQ multiplex PCR; TCRdb lists only in-frame clones, some missing. Here the sample spans roughly 49,000 clones, around 84% being singletons. This clone came up once. Its antigen is still unknown. No patient had autoimmune disease or received systemic immunosuppression. Blood draws occurred at baseline, cycle 4 day 1, and cycle 7 day 1. The clonotype originates from an adult with an advanced solid tumor such as melanoma, head and neck, liver or kidney cancer. The sample was CD4+ or CD8+ T cells sorted from blood, taken in a trial of the OX40 agonist ivuxolimab. The chain joins TRBV7-3 to TRBJ2-2, with 13 bases aligning to TRBD2. The CDR3 loop is CASSPGLAGDTGELFF. DNA of the CDR3: TGTGCCAGCAGCCCCGGACTAGCGGGAGACACCGGGGAGCTGTTTTTT.